The 11 T cell receptor beta chains listed next were all sequenced from one sample in a study of shared clonotypes between healthy human individuals. Libraries were prepared by immunoSEQ multiplex PCR; TCRdb keeps only in-frame clonotypes and omits some of them. The sample lists roughly 760,000 clones, roughly 70% occurring once. Sequenced material: memory CD4+ T cells sorted from blood. Sample subset: CD45RA-negative fraction. These receptors came from a woman aged 25-40 years in good health.

The chain is built from TRBV19 and TRBJ2-1; TRBD2 agrees at 14 bases. The V gene's germline CDR1 is LNHDA and CDR2 SQIVND (reference sequence). V lost 5 bases, J lost 12 bases, and 9 bases stayed unmatched. CDR3 length: 15 amino acids. The CDR3 DNA follows: TGTGCCAGTAGTGACCGGACTAGCGGGAGGATACGGCAGTTCTTC. It translates to CASSDRTSGRIRQFF.

There are a few counts of this clone. V usage is TRBV11-2 and J usage is TRBJ2-1; D gene uncertain. Germline V CDR1 and CDR2: SGHAT, FQNNGV. The CDR3 runs to 13 residues. V lost 5 bases and J lost 12, with 17 bases in between. CDR3 coding DNA: TGTGCCAGCAGCCCCCAGCGAGATGGTTGGCAGTTCTTC. It translates to CASSPQRDGWQFF.

The rearrangement uses TRBV5-8 and TRBJ2-2; maybe TRBD1 (5 bases). The CDR3 has 15 amino acids. V was clipped by 7 bases and J by 3 bases, with 16 bases between them. The germline V gene encodes CDR1 SGHTS and CDR2 YDEGEE. CDR3 nucleotide sequence: TGTGCCAGCGCATCGGGCCTCAGGGACACCGGGGAGCTGTTTTTT. It yields the protein CASASGLRDTGELFF.

This clone showed up many times. The rearrangement links TRBV19 to TRBJ1-1; D is unresolved. Germline V lookup: CDR1 LNHDA, CDR2 SQIVND (reference sequence). V was shortened by 7 bases and J by 3 bases, with 30 bases between the two germline ends. The length of the CDR3 is 19 residues. The CDR3 DNA sequence: TGTGCCAGTAATAACAACGGGAGGGCCATTTCCCCTGAGGACACTGAAGCTTTCTTT. Protein sequence: CASNNNGRAISPEDTEAFF.

This rearrangement joins TRBV4-1 to TRBJ2-3; 12 positions match TRBD2. V shed 4 bases, J shed 1 base, and the junction held 6 bases outside the gene matches. The CDR3 sequence is 17 residues long. Germline CDR1 and CDR2: MGHRA and YSYEKL. CDR3 DNA sequence: TGCGCCAGCAGCCTCACGACTAGCGGGAGTGGCACAGATACGCAGTATTTT. Translating gives CASSLTTSGSGTDTQYF.

The chain is built from TRBV29-1 and TRBJ2-3; D may be TRBD2 (6 bases). This CDR3 has 13 residues. Between the trimmed V and J ends, which lost 6 bases and 6 bases, there was a span of 16 bases. Per the germline V gene, CDR1 is SQVTM and CDR2 is ANQGSEA. The CDR3 protein is CSVATAGSDTQYF. The DNA of the CDR3 is TGCAGCGTAGCGACGGCGGGAAGTGATACGCAGTATTTT.

This chain joins TRBV4-1 and TRBJ2-1; 11 bases match TRBD2. V was pared by 0 bases and J by 7 bases, with 11 bases of the junction left unmatched. Germline V gives CDR1 MGHRA, CDR2 YSYEKL. This CDR3 is 18 amino acids long. CDR3 amino acids: CASSQDLSLAGGRNEQFF. For the CDR3, the DNA is TGCGCCAGCAGCCAAGATCTCTCATTAGCGGGAGGGCGGAATGAGCAGTTCTTC.

The genes are TRBV19 and TRBJ1-5; perhaps TRBD1 as D (5 bases). Trimming took off 3 bases at V and 9 bases at J, with 24 bases between the two ends. The germline V gene has CDR1 LNHDA and CDR2 SQIVND (reference sequence). The length of the CDR3 is 17 residues. The CDR3 sequence is CASSIRTGFAGGWPQHF. CDR3 nucleotide sequence: TGTGCCAGTAGTATCCGGACGGGATTTGCGGGGGGGTGGCCCCAGCATTTT.

With regard to this clone: A much larger clone lies one base from this, so it may be a read error. The chain uses TRBV6-5 and TRBJ2-7; D uncertain. The V end was cut by 5 bases, the J end by 4 bases, with 6 bases between. The CDR3 sequence is 11 residues long. CDR1 and CDR2 from the germline V gene are MNHEY and SVGAGI. For the CDR3, the DNA is TGTGCCAGCAGTGAACGGTACGAGCAGTACTTC. This codes for CASSERYEQYF.

The V call is TRBV2, the J call TRBJ1-2; D remains ambiguous. CDR1 is SNHLY, CDR2 FYNNEI, per germline. This CDR3 contains 16 residues. V was clipped by 6 bases and J by 0 bases, with 17 bases between them. This CDR3 reads CASSRSAGGSNYGYTF. For the CDR3, the DNA is TGTGCCAGCAGCCGTTCGGCTGGAGGTTCTAACTATGGCTACACCTTC.

Written as DNA, the CDR3 is TGTGCCACCGCCTCGGAGTTTAGATTTGGCTACGAGCAGTACTTC. Translation gives CATASEFRFGYEQYF. This chain connects TRBV10-3 to TRBJ2-7; no reliable D call. The CDR3 loop spans 15 amino acids. Germline V gene sequence: CDR1 ENHRY, CDR2 SYGVKD. Trimming cost V 10 bases and J 3 bases, with 22 bases left between them.